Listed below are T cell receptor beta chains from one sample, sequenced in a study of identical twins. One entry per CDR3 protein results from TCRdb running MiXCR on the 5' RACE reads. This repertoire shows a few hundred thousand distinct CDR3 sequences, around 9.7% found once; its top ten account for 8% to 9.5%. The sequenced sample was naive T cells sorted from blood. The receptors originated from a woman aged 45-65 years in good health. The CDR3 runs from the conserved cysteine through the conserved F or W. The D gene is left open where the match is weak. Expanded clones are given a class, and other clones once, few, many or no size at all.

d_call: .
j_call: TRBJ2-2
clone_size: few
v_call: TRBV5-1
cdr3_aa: CASRDGTGELFF
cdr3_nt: TGCGCCAGCAGGGACGGAACCGGGGAGCTGTTTTTT

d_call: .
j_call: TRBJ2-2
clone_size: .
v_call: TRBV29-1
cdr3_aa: CSVEVRGTGELFF
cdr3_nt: TGCAGCGTTGAAGTCAGGGGCACCGGGGAGCTGTTTTTT

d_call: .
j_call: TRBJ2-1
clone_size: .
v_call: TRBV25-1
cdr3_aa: CASSESWEASGLFF
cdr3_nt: TGTGCCAGCAGTGAATCTTGGGAAGCTTCGGGTTTATTCTTC

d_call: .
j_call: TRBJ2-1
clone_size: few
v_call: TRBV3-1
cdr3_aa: CASSHQVSEQFF
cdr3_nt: TGTGCCAGCAGCCACCAGGTCTCTGAGCAGTTCTTC

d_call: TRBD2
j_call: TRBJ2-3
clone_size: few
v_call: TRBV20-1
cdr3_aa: CSARGPLGVLAGETDTQYF
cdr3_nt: TGCAGTGCTAGAGGTCCGCTTGGGGTACTAGCGGGAGAAACAGATACGCAGTATTTT

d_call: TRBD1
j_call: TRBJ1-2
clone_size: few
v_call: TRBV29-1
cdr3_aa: CSVKIGGGGGYTF
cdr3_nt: TGCAGCGTTAAAATAGGAGGGGGCGGTGGCTACACCTTC

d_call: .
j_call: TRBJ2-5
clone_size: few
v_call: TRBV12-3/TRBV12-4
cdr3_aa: CASRSSGNQETQYF
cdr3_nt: TGTGCCAGCAGGAGTAGCGGAAACCAAGAGACCCAGTACTTC

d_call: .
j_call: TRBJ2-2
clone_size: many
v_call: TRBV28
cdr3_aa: CASSFEFGSYVGELFF
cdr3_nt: TGTGCCAGCAGTTTTGAGTTCGGCTCCTATGTCGGGGAGCTGTTTTTT

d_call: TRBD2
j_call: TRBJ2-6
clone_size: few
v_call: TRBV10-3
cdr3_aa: CAISPTAGGRGSGANVLTF
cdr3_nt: TGTGCCATCAGCCCCACGGCGGGGGGCAGGGGCTCTGGGGCCAACGTCCTGACTTTC

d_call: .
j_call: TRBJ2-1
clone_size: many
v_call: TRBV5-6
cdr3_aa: CASSWRDEQFF
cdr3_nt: TGTGCCAGCAGCTGGCGGGATGAGCAGTTCTTC

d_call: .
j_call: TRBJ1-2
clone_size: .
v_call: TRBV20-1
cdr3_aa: CSARVGDNYGYTF
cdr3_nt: TGCAGTGCTAGGGTAGGGGATAACTATGGCTACACCTTC

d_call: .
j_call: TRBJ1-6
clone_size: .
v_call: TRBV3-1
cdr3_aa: CASNQDPSPLHF
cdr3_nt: TGTGCCAGCAACCAGGACCCCTCACCCCTCCACTTT

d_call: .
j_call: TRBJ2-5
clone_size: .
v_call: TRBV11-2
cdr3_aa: CASSLGTDKRGQYF
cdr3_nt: TGTGCCAGCAGCTTAGGAACAGATAAGAGAGGCCAGTACTTC

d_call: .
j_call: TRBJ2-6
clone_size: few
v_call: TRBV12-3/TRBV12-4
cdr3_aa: CASSFGAGRGANVLTF
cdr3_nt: TGTGCCAGCAGTTTTGGTGCAGGGCGCGGGGCCAACGTCCTGACTTTC

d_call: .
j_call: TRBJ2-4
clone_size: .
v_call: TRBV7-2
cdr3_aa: CASSPWTAKNIQYF
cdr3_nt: TGTGCCAGCAGCCCCTGGACAGCCAAAAACATTCAGTACTTC

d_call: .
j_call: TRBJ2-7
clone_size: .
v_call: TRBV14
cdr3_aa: CASSLGGTTVFNEQYF
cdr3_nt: TGTGCCAGCAGCCTGGGCGGGACAACGGTCTTCAACGAGCAGTACTTC

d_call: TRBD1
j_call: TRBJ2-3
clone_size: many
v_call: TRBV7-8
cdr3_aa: CASSFPGQGAGPDTQYF
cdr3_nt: TGTGCCAGCAGCTTTCCGGGACAGGGGGCAGGTCCAGATACGCAGTATTTT

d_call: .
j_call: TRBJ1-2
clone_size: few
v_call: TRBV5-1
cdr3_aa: CASRLFEGYYYGYTF
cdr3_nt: TGCGCCAGCAGGTTGTTCGAGGGCTATTACTATGGCTACACCTTC

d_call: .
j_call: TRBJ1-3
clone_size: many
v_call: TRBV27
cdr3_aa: CASSSYSGNTIYF
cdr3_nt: TGTGCCAGCAGTTCCTACTCTGGAAACACCATATATTTT

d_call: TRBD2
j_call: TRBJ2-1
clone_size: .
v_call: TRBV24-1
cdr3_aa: CATSESSGALYNEQFF
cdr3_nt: TGTGCCACCAGTGAGTCTAGCGGAGCACTCTACAATGAGCAGTTCTTC

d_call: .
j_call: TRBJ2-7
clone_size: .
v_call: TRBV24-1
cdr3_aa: CATSATPPGYEQYF
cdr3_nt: TGTGCCACCAGTGCGACACCCCCAGGCTACGAGCAGTACTTC

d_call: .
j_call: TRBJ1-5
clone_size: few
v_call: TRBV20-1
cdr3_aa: CSARSRASNQPQHF
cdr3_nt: TGCAGTGCTAGGAGCAGGGCAAGCAATCAGCCCCAGCATTTT

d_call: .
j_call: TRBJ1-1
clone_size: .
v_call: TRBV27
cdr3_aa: CASSFQGGGTEAFF
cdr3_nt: TGTGCCAGCAGTTTTCAGGGAGGAGGGACTGAAGCTTTCTTT

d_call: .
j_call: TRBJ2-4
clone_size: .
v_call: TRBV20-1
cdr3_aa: CSARDLRSGLLGHIQYF
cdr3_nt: TGCAGTGCTAGAGATCTACGGTCGGGCCTCCTTGGTCACATTCAGTACTTC

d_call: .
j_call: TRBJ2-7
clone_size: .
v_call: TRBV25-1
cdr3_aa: CASSDTGQFYEQYF
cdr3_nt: TGTGCCAGCAGTGATACCGGACAGTTCTACGAGCAGTACTTC

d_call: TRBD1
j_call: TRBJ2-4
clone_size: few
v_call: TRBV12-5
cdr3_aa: CASGRDRGGIQYF
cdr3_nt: TGTGCTAGTGGCCGAGACAGGGGCGGCATTCAGTACTTC

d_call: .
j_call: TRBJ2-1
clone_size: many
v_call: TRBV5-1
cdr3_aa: CASSLVPGGNEQFF
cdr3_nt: TGCGCCAGCAGCTTGGTCCCGGGTGGCAATGAGCAGTTCTTC

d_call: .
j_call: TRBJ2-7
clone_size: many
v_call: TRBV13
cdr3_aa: CASSSAYRVSSYEQYF
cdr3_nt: TGTGCCAGCAGCTCCGCTTACAGGGTGAGCTCCTACGAGCAGTACTTC

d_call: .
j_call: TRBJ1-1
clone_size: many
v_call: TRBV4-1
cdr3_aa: CASRGMNTEAFF
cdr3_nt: TGCGCCAGCAGGGGTATGAACACTGAAGCTTTCTTT

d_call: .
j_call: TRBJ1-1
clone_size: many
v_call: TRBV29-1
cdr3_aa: CSVKGGAGAFEAFF
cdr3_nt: TGCAGCGTGAAGGGTGGGGCGGGGGCATTTGAAGCTTTCTTT

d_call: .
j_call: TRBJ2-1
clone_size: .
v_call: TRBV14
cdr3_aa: CASSQDEGDTSYNEQFF
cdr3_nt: TGTGCCAGCAGCCAAGATGAGGGTGACACCTCCTACAATGAGCAGTTCTTC

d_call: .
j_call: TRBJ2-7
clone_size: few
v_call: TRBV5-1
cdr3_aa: CASSLVRENYEQYF
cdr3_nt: TGCGCCAGCAGCTTGGTCCGGGAGAACTACGAGCAGTACTTC

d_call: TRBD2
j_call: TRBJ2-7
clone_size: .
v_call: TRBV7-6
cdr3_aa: CASSLRASGGDGYEQYF
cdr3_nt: TGTGCCAGCAGCTTACGGGCTAGCGGGGGGGATGGCTACGAGCAGTACTTC

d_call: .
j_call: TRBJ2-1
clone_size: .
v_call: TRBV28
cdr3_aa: CASSFVSPNEQFF
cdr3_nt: TGTGCCAGCAGTTTTGTCTCCCCCAATGAGCAGTTCTTC

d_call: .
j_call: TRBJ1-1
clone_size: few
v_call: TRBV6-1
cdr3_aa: CASSVGRDTEAFF
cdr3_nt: TGTGCCAGCAGTGTTGGGAGGGACACTGAAGCTTTCTTT

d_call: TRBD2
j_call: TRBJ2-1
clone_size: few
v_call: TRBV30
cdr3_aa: CAWSVLAGFYNEQFF
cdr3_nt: TGTGCCTGGAGTGTACTAGCGGGGTTTTACAATGAGCAGTTCTTC

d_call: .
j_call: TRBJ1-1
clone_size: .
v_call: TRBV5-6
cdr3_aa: CASSLGQPEAFF
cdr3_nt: TGTGCCAGCAGCTTGGGACAGCCCGAAGCTTTCTTT

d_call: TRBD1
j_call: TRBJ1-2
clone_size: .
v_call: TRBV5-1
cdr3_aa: CASSLRTGGSDGYTF
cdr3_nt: TGCGCCAGCAGCTTGCGGACAGGGGGATCCGACGGCTACACCTTC

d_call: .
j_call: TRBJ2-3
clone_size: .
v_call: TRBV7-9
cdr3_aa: CASSLAGGGRDTQYF
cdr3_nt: TGTGCCAGCAGCTTAGCGGGAGGCGGTAGAGATACGCAGTATTTT

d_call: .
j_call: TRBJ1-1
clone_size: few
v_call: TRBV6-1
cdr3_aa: CASSDEGQLTEAFF
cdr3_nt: TGTGCCAGCAGTGACGAGGGGCAGCTCACTGAAGCTTTCTTT